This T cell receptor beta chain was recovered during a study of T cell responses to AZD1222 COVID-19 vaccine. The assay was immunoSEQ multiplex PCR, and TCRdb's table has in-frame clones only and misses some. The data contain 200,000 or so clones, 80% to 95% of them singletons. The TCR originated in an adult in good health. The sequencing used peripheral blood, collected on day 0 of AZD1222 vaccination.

The CDR3 bases are TGTGCCAGCAGCTTGGTGGTAGGGCTAGCGGGGGACTCCACAGATACGCAGTATTTT. It encodes CASSLVVGLAGDSTDTQYF. The gene calls are TRBV5-6 and TRBJ2-3, with 10 positions matching TRBD2. Germline CDR1 SGHDT, CDR2 YYEEEE. The CDR3 sequence is 19 residues long. V was pared by 0 bases and J by 2 bases, with 12 bases of the junction left unmatched.